This T cell receptor beta chain emerged from a study of beta chain features in type 1 diabetes. As for the study in general: Summed over all samples, the examined sorted cells came to 95 million to 120 million. Whole-study findings and limits: A greater similarity of naive, central memory and Treg TCRB repertoires was seen among patients than among healthy donors.

J gave up 1 base and V 0 bases, and 0 bases lay outside the gene matches. Germline CDR1 reads SGHAT; CDR2 reads FQNNGV. The CDR3 is made up of 15 amino acids. This clone was detected a few times. Antigen specificity is unknown. Reverse transcription of all isolated RNA meant that expressed TCRB transcripts were sequenced. Clones were read by immunoSEQ multiplex PCR, and TCRdb kept only the in-frame ones, dropping some. The sample holds about 340,000 clones, 7.5% to 9% seen once. The rearrangement uses TRBV11-2 and TRBJ2-3; 8 nucleotides match TRBD2. The sequence was collected from a woman younger than 35 in good health. Sequencing was performed on central memory CD4+ T cells from blood. CDR3: CASSLELAGTDTQYF. The CDR3 DNA sequence: TGTGCCAGCAGCTTAGAACTAGCGGGCACAGATACGCAGTATTTT.